The TCR beta chain under discussion was sequenced for a study of cytomegalovirus exposure and HLA in healthy donors. The germline V gene encodes CDR1 DFQATT and CDR2 SNEGSKA (reference sequence). Trimming removed 8 bases at V and 7 bases at J, with 11 bases between. The CDR3 totals 11 residues. These donors counted as nominally healthy when sampled, but unrecorded immune exposures were likely. Study-level findings and limits: Analysis performed later found more than 15,000 TCR beta sequences associated with HLA alleles at 0.05 false discovery rate.

Details on this clone: Its antigen is not identified.

The study ran its PCR with 60 Vbeta and 13 Jbeta primers. Clones were read by immunoSEQ multiplex PCR, and TCRdb kept only the in-frame ones, dropping some. The sample includes 130,000 or so clones, roughly four fifths of them seen just once. The clonotype was recovered from a man between 18 and 29 years old in good health and CMV-seropositive. V gene TRBV20-1 combines with J gene TRBJ2-2; D gene uncertain. The sequenced sample was PBMCs. The CDR3 nucleotides are TGCAGTACAAAACGTGGCGGGGAGCTGTTTTTT. It yields the protein CSTKRGGELFF.